The 27 T cell receptor beta chains below come from one sample, sequenced in a study of T cell responses to AZD1222 COVID-19 vaccine. Clones were read by immunoSEQ multiplex PCR, and TCRdb kept only the in-frame ones, dropping some. The table includes about 140,000 clones, around 90% detected once. The specimen was peripheral blood, collected 28 days after the second AZD1222 dose. The receptors stem from an adult who received the AZD1222 COVID-19 vaccine.

This clone was seen more than once but under ten times. The chain carries TRBV7-2 and TRBJ1-5; 8 positions agree with TRBD1. CDR1 is SGHTA, CDR2 FQGNSA, per germline. The CDR3 is made up of 16 amino acids. Germline trimming cut 5 bases from V and 10 bases from J; bases unmatched to any gene: 16. The CDR3 sequence is CASSESTGADGGPQHF. CDR3 nucleotides: TGTGCCAGCAGCGAATCGACAGGGGCCGATGGCGGTCCCCAGCATTTT.

The chain is built from TRBV6-2 or TRBV6-3 and TRBJ1-5, with unresolved D. V lost 0 bases and J 6 bases, leaving 6 bases between the germline ends. The CDR3 sequence is 13 residues long. Germline loops: CDR1 MNHEY, CDR2 SVGEGT. The CDR3 coding sequence is TGTGCCAGCAGTTACTCAGAGGGTCAGCCCCAGCATTTT. Translating gives CASSYSEGQPQHF.

The V and J genes are TRBV28 and TRBJ1-2; tentatively, D is TRBD1 (5 bases). Germline V lookup: CDR1 MDHEN, CDR2 SYDVKM. There are 14 residues in the CDR3. Trimming removed 1 base at V and 8 bases at J, with 14 bases between. Here the CDR3 reads CASSLYVDTGGYTF. In DNA form, the CDR3 reads TGTGCCAGCAGTTTATATGTGGACACGGGAGGCTACACCTTC.

The CDR3 protein is CASSLSVGGTTEAFF. Here the CDR3 DNA reads TGCGCCAGCAGCTTGAGCGTAGGTGGTACGACTGAAGCTTTCTTT. J is TRBJ1-1 and V is TRBV5-1; the D is unclear. V gave up 1 base and J gave up 5 bases, with 15 bases separating them. Per germline, CDR1 SGHRS and CDR2 YFSETQ. CDR3 length: 15 amino acids.

In its sample, this clone was seen once. The V and J genes are TRBV24-1 and TRBJ2-7; 7 nucleotides agree with TRBD1. Germline V lookup: CDR1 KGHDR, CDR2 SFDVKD. Losses at the gene ends were 2 bases for V and 3 bases for J; bases not matched to a gene: 3. This CDR3 has 14 residues. The CDR3 sequence is CATSDSDRDYEQYF. CDR3 bases: TGTGCCACCAGTGATTCTGACAGGGACTACGAGCAGTACTTC.

The chain recombines TRBV7-9 with TRBJ1-6; TRBD1 is a possible D gene (6 bases). Germline CDR1 is SEHNR and CDR2 is FQNEAQ (reference sequence). This CDR3 comprises 13 residues. V lost 1 base and J lost 8, with 6 bases in between. The CDR3 is CASSLEGDSPLHF. Written as DNA, the CDR3 is TGTGCCAGCAGCTTAGAGGGGGATTCACCCCTCCACTTT.

The rearrangement joins TRBV10-3 to TRBJ1-5; D possibly corresponds to TRBD1 (6 bases). This CDR3 comprises 14 residues. CDR1 is ENHRY and CDR2 is SYGVKD in the germline V gene. Trimming removed 4 bases at V and 7 bases at J, with 14 bases between. CDR3 in DNA: TGTGCCATCAGTGTCGGGGACACGAAGCAGCCCCAGCATTTT. It is translated as CAISVGDTKQPQHF.

V and J are TRBV7-9 and TRBJ2-1; tentatively, D is TRBD1 or TRBD2 (6 bases each). Germline CDR1 SEHNR, CDR2 FQNEAQ (reference sequence). The length of the CDR3 is 14 residues. V lost 4 bases and J lost 9, with 16 bases in between. The CDR3 sequence is CASSSSWGASEQFF. CDR3 DNA: TGTGCCAGCAGCTCCTCCTGGGGGGCGAGTGAGCAGTTCTTC.

The rearrangement uses TRBV19 and TRBJ2-2; TRBD2 agrees at 11 bases. CDR1 is LNHDA, CDR2 SQIVND, per germline (reference sequence). There are 14 residues in the CDR3. V dropped 7 bases and J dropped 5; count of bases not matched to a gene: 3. CDR3 bases: TGTGCCAGTAATCCTAGCGGGGGGACCGGGGAGCTGTTTTTT. Encoded protein: CASNPSGGTGELFF. The full variable domain, completed using reference TRBV19 and TRBJ2-2, is DGGITQSPKYLFRKEGQNVTLSCEQNLNHDAMYWYRQDPGQGLRLIYYSQIVNDFQKGDIAEGYSVSREKKESFPLTVTSAQKNPTAFYLCASNPSGGTGELFFGEGSRLTVL.

The chain uses TRBV6-2 or TRBV6-3 and TRBJ2-7, with D perhaps TRBD2 (5 bases). The CDR3 sequence is 15 residues long. The V and J ends lost 4 bases and 0 bases respectively, with 13 bases between them. The germline gives CDR1 MNHEY, CDR2 SVGEGT. DNA for the CDR3: TGTGCCAGCAGTTTTCCCAGACGGGACTCCTACGAGCAGTACTTC. This codes for CASSFPRRDSYEQYF.

The CDR3 nucleotides read TGTGCCAGCAGCAAAGTATGCCACGGCGGGAGACGAAAAAGAAAACGTACCGGGGAGCTGTTTTTT. The encoded protein is CASSKVCHGGRRKRKRTGELFF. V usage is TRBV21-1 and J usage is TRBJ2-2; the D segment call TRBD2 is taken from the table without a DNA check. TRBV21-1 is annotated as a pseudogene. The CDR3 length is 22 residues.

The chain carries TRBV18 and TRBJ1-5, with D possibly matching TRBD1 (5 bases). Germline CDR1 KGHSH, CDR2 LQKENI. The CDR3 has 15 amino acids. Between the trimmed V and J ends, which lost 3 bases and 6 bases, there was a span of 15 bases. This CDR3 reads CASSPSSAGSQPQHF. The CDR3 nucleotides read TGTGCCAGCTCACCGTCGAGTGCAGGGAGTCAGCCCCAGCATTTT.

The chain links TRBV7-2 to TRBJ1-1, with 7 bases that match TRBD1. Germline trimming cut 4 bases from V and 0 bases from J; bases unmatched to any gene: 5. CDR1 SGHTA and CDR2 FQGNSA come from the germline V gene. The CDR3 is made up of 15 amino acids. CDR3: CASSYNRGVNTEAFF. In DNA form, the CDR3 reads TGTGCCAGCAGCTATAACAGGGGCGTGAACACTGAAGCTTTCTTT.

The rearrangement joins TRBV15 to TRBJ1-2; maybe TRBD1 (5 bases). CDR1 LNHNV and CDR2 YYDKDF come from the germline V gene (reference sequence). The CDR3 has 15 amino acids. V lost 4 bases to trimming and J lost 8 bases, with 20 bases between them. CDR3 nucleotide sequence: TGTGCCACCAGCACACAGGTCAGTCGCCTGAGCGGCTACACCTTC. It encodes CATSTQVSRLSGYTF.

V usage is TRBV6-6 and J usage is TRBJ1-1, with D tentatively TRBD1 (6 bases). V shed 1 base and J shed 0 bases, with 12 bases lying between them. The CDR3 length is 16 residues. Germline assignment: CDR1 MNHNY and CDR2 SVGAGI (reference sequence). Here the CDR3 DNA reads TGTGCCAGCAGTTACTTCCAGGGGTCCATGAACACTGAAGCTTTCTTT. This encodes CASSYFQGSMNTEAFF.

The chain has TRBV27 and TRBJ1-2, with D possibly matching TRBD1 (6 bases). Per germline, CDR1 MNHEY and CDR2 SMNVEV (reference sequence). Trimming took off 6 bases at V and 8 bases at J, with 19 bases between the two ends. The CDR3 is made up of 14 amino acids. The CDR3: CASRPTGSLGGYTF. CDR3 nucleotide sequence: TGTGCCAGCAGACCTACAGGGTCCCTGGGAGGCTACACCTTC.

DNA for the CDR3: TGTGCCAGCAGTTTATCTCGGGACAAAGAGACCCAGTACTTC. This sequence encodes CASSLSRDKETQYF. This chain joins TRBV27 and TRBJ2-5, with TRBD1 as a possible D gene (6 bases). V gave up 0 bases and J gave up 3 bases, with 8 bases separating them. Per the germline V gene, CDR1 is MNHEY and CDR2 is SMNVEV (reference sequence). This CDR3 is built from 14 residues.

This chain links TRBV4-1 with TRBJ2-5; 10 positions agree with TRBD2. The junction had 5 bases not matched to a gene; V was cut back by 5 bases and J by 14 bases. Germline CDR1 and CDR2: MGHRA and YSYEKL. This CDR3 has 11 amino acids. CDR3 in amino acids: CASSSGLADYF. As DNA, the CDR3 is TGCGCCAGCAGCTCCGGACTAGCGGATTACTTC.

The CDR3 here is CASSEGDREYEQYF. For the CDR3, the DNA is TGCGCCAGCAGTGAGGGGGACCGGGAATACGAGCAGTACTTC. The chain combines TRBV10-1 with TRBJ2-7; either TRBD1 or TRBD2 may fit D (5 bases each). The length of the CDR3 is 14 residues. Germline assignment: CDR1 WNHNN and CDR2 SYGVQD (reference sequence). V was cut by 2 bases and J by 4 bases, with 12 bases left in between.

The CDR3 region has the DNA TGTGCCAGTAGTAGACGGACAGGGGCCACAGATACGCAGTATTTT. Amino acids: CASSRRTGATDTQYF. J is TRBJ2-3 and V is TRBV19, with TRBD1 identical over 9 bases. From germline, CDR1 is LNHDA and CDR2 SQIVND (reference sequence). The CDR3 runs to 15 residues. J gave up 2 bases and V 4 bases, and 4 bases lay outside the gene matches.

V gene TRBV19 combines with J gene TRBJ1-1; D not resolved. From germline, CDR1 is LNHDA and CDR2 SQIVND (reference sequence). Deletions cut 6 bases from V and 3 bases from J, with 14 bases between. The CDR3 has 14 amino acids. As DNA, the CDR3 is TGTGCCAGTAGCCCCGGGAGAGGATACACTGAAGCTTTCTTT. Its translation: CASSPGRGYTEAFF.

CDR3 nucleotides: TGTGCCAGCAGCTTACTCGGGGGTTTGGGCACTGAAGCTTTCTTT. This codes for CASSLLGGLGTEAFF. The chain links TRBV7-9 to TRBJ1-1; D possibly corresponds to TRBD1 (5 bases). Germline values: CDR1 SEHNR, CDR2 FQNEAQ (reference sequence). The CDR3 consists of 15 residues. Trimming removed 2 bases from V and 4 bases from J, with 14 bases in between.

The chain employs TRBV18 and TRBJ1-4; D is unclear. In germline, CDR1 is KGHSH, CDR2 LQKENI. The CDR3 has 13 residues. Trimming took 2 bases from V and 5 from J, leaving 6 bases between them. Written as DNA, the CDR3 is TGTGCCAGCTCACCAGCGAAAAATGAAAAACTGTTTTTT. It encodes CASSPAKNEKLFF.

The chain recombines TRBV28 with TRBJ1-2, with D unclear. This CDR3 is 11 amino acids long. Deletions cut 4 bases from V and 7 bases from J, with 7 bases between. Germline CDR1 is MDHEN and CDR2 is SYDVKM. The CDR3 bases are TGTGCCAGCAGTTCCAACACTGGCTACACCTTC. Translation gives CASSSNTGYTF.

The chain links TRBV4-1 to TRBJ2-1; 11 bases are shared with TRBD2. V lost 4 bases to trimming and J lost 12 bases; unmatched junction nucleotides: 8. This CDR3 region has 14 residues. The germline V gene encodes CDR1 MGHRA and CDR2 YSYEKL. The CDR3 reads CASSLSLAGGRQFF. Here the CDR3 DNA reads TGCGCCAGCAGCCTAAGCCTAGCGGGAGGACGGCAGTTCTTC.

Details on this clone: Germline and junction disagree at one end, which may indicate a read error. V gene TRBV7-7 combines with J gene TRBJ1-1; D remains unclear. Looked up from germline, CDR1 is SSHAT and CDR2 is FNYEAQ (reference sequence). The CDR3 has 13 amino acids. The CDR3 loop reads CASSSQPNTEAFF. In DNA form, the CDR3 reads TGTGCTAGCAGCTCACAGCCGAACACTGAAGCTTTCTTT.

The chain carries TRBV28 and TRBJ2-1; perhaps D is TRBD1 or TRBD2 (5 bases each). Germline V gives CDR1 MDHEN, CDR2 SYDVKM. The CDR3 sequence is 15 residues long. V shed 3 bases and J shed 10 bases, with 19 bases lying between them. The CDR3 reads CASSLGLNGDREQFF. CDR3 DNA sequence: TGTGCCAGCAGTTTGGGGCTGAACGGGGATCGGGAGCAGTTCTTC.